These 23 T cell receptor beta chains share one sample of origin, sequenced in a study of blood T cell repertoires in COVID-19. The assay was immunoSEQ multiplex PCR, and TCRdb's table has in-frame clones only and misses some. Found here are 150,000 to 200,000 clones, roughly four fifths of them singletons; the top ten hold 22%. Specimen: peripheral blood. The receptors were sampled from a woman of 80 years or more with acute or convalescent COVID-19.

DNA for the CDR3: TGCGCCAGCAGCGGGACAGGGACGTACCAAGAGACCCAGTACTTC. It specifies CASSGTGTYQETQYF. The chain joins TRBV5-1 to TRBJ2-5, with 9 bases fitting TRBD1. Trimming at V came to 4 bases and at J to 0 bases, leaving 4 bases not matched to a gene. Germline V gene sequence: CDR1 SGHRS, CDR2 YFSETQ. CDR3 length: 15 amino acids.

This clone was seen a single time. The J gene is TRBJ2-3, the V gene TRBV18, with TRBD1 matching over 8 bases. Germline V gene data show CDR1 as KGHSH and CDR2 as LQKENI. With V trimmed by 3 bases and J by 0 bases, 2 bases remained unmatched. The CDR3 is 15 residues long. The CDR3 sequence is CASSPRTGSTDTQYF. In DNA, the CDR3 is TGTGCCAGCTCACCCCGGACAGGGAGCACAGATACGCAGTATTTT.

V usage is TRBV19 and J usage is TRBJ2-2, with D possibly being TRBD2 (6 bases). CDR3 length equals 14 residues. Trimming left V 1 base short and J 6 bases short, with 9 bases between. The germline gives CDR1 LNHDA, CDR2 SQIVND (reference sequence). The CDR3 region is CASSIGSGPGELFF. In DNA, the CDR3 is TGTGCCAGTAGTATAGGCAGCGGGCCCGGGGAGCTGTTTTTT.

This sequence joins TRBV28 and TRBJ1-5; D may be TRBD1 (5 bases). The CDR3 runs to 15 residues. With 1 base removed from V and 3 bases from J, the gap between germline ends came to 10 bases. Germline CDR1 MDHEN, CDR2 SYDVKM. Here the CDR3 reads CASSLSAQDNQPQHF. The DNA of the CDR3 is TGTGCCAGCAGTTTATCCGCACAGGACAATCAGCCCCAGCATTTT.

The chain links TRBV7-8 to TRBJ1-3; D is unclear. The CDR3 is made up of 13 amino acids. V was trimmed by 5 bases and J by 3 bases, leaving 8 bases between them. Germline V gene data show CDR1 as SGHVS and CDR2 as FQNEAQ. In nucleotides, the CDR3 is TGTGCCAGCAGCAAAAACAGTGGAAACACCATATATTTT. Translation: CASSKNSGNTIYF. Complete variable domain (other parts from reference TRBV7-8 and TRBJ1-3): GAGVSQSPRYKVAKRGQDVALRCDPISGHVSLFWYQQALGQGPEFLTYFQNEAQLDKSGLPSDRFFAERPEGSVSTLKIQRTQQEDSAVYLCASSKNSGNTIYFGEGSWLTVV.

The chain has TRBV5-4 and TRBJ2-7; 9 bases align to TRBD2. The CDR3 has 15 amino acids. The trim removed 4 bases at V and 2 bases at J, leaving 7 bases unmatched. Germline V gene sequence: CDR1 SGHNT, CDR2 YYREEE (reference sequence). The CDR3 coding sequence is TGTGCCAGCAGCACAGGGACTAGCCGACCCTACGAGCAGTACTTC. Amino acids: CASSTGTSRPYEQYF.

CDR3: CASSTGTSGRISNEQFF. CDR3 nucleotides: TGTGCCAGCAGCACCGGGACTAGCGGGAGGATCTCCAATGAGCAGTTCTTC. The chain recombines TRBV5-8 with TRBJ2-1, with TRBD2 identical over 15 bases. From germline, CDR1 is SGHTS and CDR2 YDEGEE. This CDR3 spans 17 amino acids. Unmatched junction bases numbered 8, after V lost 4 bases and J lost 6 bases. Drawing the rest from reference TRBV5-8 and TRBJ2-1, the complete variable domain is EAGVTQSPTHLIKTRGQQATLRCSPISGHTSVYWYQQALGLGLQFLLWYDEGEERNRGNFPPRFSGRQFPNYSSELNVNALELEDSALYLCASSTGTSGRISNEQFFGPGTRLTVL.

This clone came up a few times. The J gene is TRBJ2-5, the V gene TRBV11-2, with D maybe TRBD1 (5 bases). Germline lookup yields CDR1 SGHAT and CDR2 FQNNGV. V was shortened by 4 bases and J by 5 bases, with 14 bases between the two germline ends. This CDR3 spans 14 amino acids. Here the CDR3 reads CASSSQGVGETQYF. CDR3 bases: TGTGCCAGCAGCTCGCAGGGTGTTGGCGAGACCCAGTACTTC.

The CDR3 reads CASSPSQSTDTQYF. DNA for the CDR3: TGTGCCAGCTCACCGAGTCAAAGCACAGATACGCAGTATTTT. The genes are TRBV18 and TRBJ2-3; no clear D. Trimming pared 3 bases from V and 0 bases from J, leaving 7 bases between. The CDR3 runs 14 residues. Germline V gene sequence: CDR1 KGHSH, CDR2 LQKENI.

CDR3 in amino acids: CASNRDRASDTQYF. As DNA, the CDR3 is TGTGCCAGCAACCGGGACAGGGCTTCAGATACGCAGTATTTT. This chain links TRBV2 with TRBJ2-3; TRBD1 matches 9 bases. This CDR3 contains 14 residues. The junction had 6 bases not matched to a gene; V was cut back by 7 bases and J by 4 bases. CDR1 and CDR2 from the germline V gene are SNHLY and FYNNEI.

V usage is TRBV3-1 (or the pseudogene TRBV3-2) and J usage is TRBJ2-7; a possible D gene is TRBD2 (6 bases). Germline-derived CDR1 and CDR2 are LGHDT and YNNKEL (reference sequence). The length of the CDR3 is 16 residues. Trimming stripped 0 bases from V and 0 bases from J, with 12 bases between. The CDR3 sequence: CASSQDLSGDSYEQYF. The DNA for the CDR3 is TGTGCCAGCAGCCAAGACCTCTCGGGGGACTCCTACGAGCAGTACTTC.

This chain joins TRBV18 and TRBJ2-5, with 7 bases fitting TRBD1. V trimming: 2 bases; J trimming: 5 bases; junction bases outside the gene matches: 8. The CDR3 length is 15 residues. Germline V gives CDR1 KGHSH, CDR2 LQKENI. CDR3 in amino acids: CASSPRQGTAETQYF. The CDR3 DNA is TGTGCCAGCTCACCAAGACAGGGTACAGCGGAGACCCAGTACTTC.

The rearrangement uses TRBV6-5 and TRBJ1-5; D is ambiguous. CDR3 size: 14 residues. CDR1 is MNHEY, CDR2 SVGAGI, per germline. Trimming removed 7 bases from V and 4 bases from J, with 14 bases in between. CDR3 residues: CASTTGGRNQPQHF. The CDR3 DNA reads TGTGCCAGCACCACGGGAGGGAGGAATCAGCCCCAGCATTTT.

This chain uses TRBV6-6 with TRBJ1-2; 12 positions agree with TRBD1. With V trimmed by 8 bases and J by 4 bases, 2 bases remained unmatched. Germline CDR1 and CDR2: MNHNY and SVGAGI (reference sequence). This CDR3 is 13 amino acids long. CDR3 residues: CASRDRGPYGYTF. The DNA of the CDR3 is TGTGCCAGCCGGGACAGGGGGCCCTATGGCTACACCTTC.

The gene calls are TRBV7-5 and TRBJ2-6; TRBD1 is the table's D call and was not checked against the DNA. TRBV7-5 is described as a pseudogene. The CDR3 spans 20 residues. CDR3 DNA: TGTGTCAGAAGCTTAGTCCCCCTGGACAGGGGGAAAGCTGGGGCCAACGTCCTGACTTTC. This codes for CVRSLVPLDRGKAGANVLTF.

V usage is TRBV30 and J usage is TRBJ1-1; D remains unclear. From germline, CDR1 is GTSNPN and CDR2 SVGIG (reference sequence). The CDR3 loop spans 13 amino acids. The V gene lost 5 bases and the J gene lost 7 bases, with 17 bases spanning the gap. The CDR3 sequence: CAWVQANLNEAFF. CDR3 in DNA: TGTGCCTGGGTCCAGGCTAATTTAAATGAAGCTTTCTTT.

V and J are TRBV5-1 and TRBJ1-2, with D perhaps TRBD1 (5 bases). This CDR3 is built from 15 residues. Trimming took 0 bases from V and 8 from J, leaving 17 bases between them. CDR1 is SGHRS, CDR2 YFSETQ, per germline. The CDR3 DNA follows: TGCGCCAGCAGCTTGGGATCCACAGGTGATCTGGGCTACACCTTC. It encodes CASSLGSTGDLGYTF.

The chain carries TRBV4-1 and TRBJ2-7; the D gene is possibly TRBD2 (5 bases). Germline CDR1 and CDR2: MGHRA and YSYEKL. This CDR3 has 16 residues. The germline V and J ends were trimmed by 3 bases and 2 bases, with 17 bases remaining between them. As DNA, the CDR3 is TGCGCCAGCAGCCAGATCCTCCGGGGTCAGCCCTACGAGCAGTACTTC. Protein: CASSQILRGQPYEQYF.

The sample holds a few counts of this clone. V and J are TRBV7-9 and TRBJ1-6, with a possible D match to TRBD1 (5 bases). The CDR3 is 18 amino acids. V lost 2 bases, J lost 0 bases, and 14 bases lay in between. In germline, CDR1 is SEHNR, CDR2 FQNEAQ (reference sequence). The DNA of the CDR3 is TGTGCCAGCAGCTTAAGGCGGGGGGGGAGCTCCTATAATTCACCCCTCCACTTT. Encoded protein: CASSLRRGGSSYNSPLHF.

The genes are TRBV7-2 and TRBJ1-5, with D possibly matching TRBD1 (6 bases). The CDR3 has 14 amino acids. V dropped 3 bases and J dropped 6 bases, with 12 bases sitting between them. Per the germline V gene, CDR1 is SGHTA and CDR2 is FQGNSA. CDR3: CASSLAGAGQPQHF. In DNA, the CDR3 is TGTGCCAGCAGCTTGGCAGGGGCAGGTCAGCCCCAGCATTTT.

This clone was seen once. The chain employs TRBV27 and TRBJ2-1; 7 bases agree with TRBD2. Germline V lookup: CDR1 MNHEY, CDR2 SMNVEV (reference sequence). The CDR3 runs 19 residues. Unmatched junction bases numbered 16, after V lost 5 bases and J lost 0 bases. CDR3 protein: CASSRGSRLAGSSYNEQFF. The CDR3 bases are TGTGCCAGCAGTCGAGGCTCTCGACTAGCAGGGAGCTCCTACAATGAGCAGTTCTTC.

The chain employs TRBV9 and TRBJ1-2, with TRBD1 matching 8 bases. This CDR3 is built from 17 residues. Germline values: CDR1 SGDLS, CDR2 YYNGEE. The V segment lost 0 bases and the J segment 3 bases; nucleotides outside the gene matches: 10. This CDR3 reads CASSVGDRRFGDYGYTF. The DNA of the CDR3 is TGTGCCAGCAGCGTAGGGGACAGGCGATTTGGGGACTATGGCTACACCTTC.

V gene TRBV6-2 or TRBV6-3 combines with J gene TRBJ1-2, with 10 bases fitting TRBD1. V dropped 2 bases and J dropped 6; count of bases not matched to a gene: 6. Germline assignment: CDR1 MNHEY and CDR2 SVGEGT. The CDR3 extends over 15 amino acids. CDR3 nucleotides: TGTGCCAGCAGTTACCCACCCGGGACAGGGGATGGCTACACCTTC. It is translated as CASSYPPGTGDGYTF.